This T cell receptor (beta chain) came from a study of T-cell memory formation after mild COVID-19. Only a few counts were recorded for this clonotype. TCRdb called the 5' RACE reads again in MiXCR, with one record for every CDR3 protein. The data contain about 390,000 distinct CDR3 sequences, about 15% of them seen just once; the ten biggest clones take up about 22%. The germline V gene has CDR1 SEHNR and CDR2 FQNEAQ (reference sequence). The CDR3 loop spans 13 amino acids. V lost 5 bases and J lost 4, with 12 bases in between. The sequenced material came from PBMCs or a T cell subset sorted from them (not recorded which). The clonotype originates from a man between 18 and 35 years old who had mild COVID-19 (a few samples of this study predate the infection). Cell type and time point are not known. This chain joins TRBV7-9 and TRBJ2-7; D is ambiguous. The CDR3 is CASSRRVGYEQYF. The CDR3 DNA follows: TGTGCCAGCAGCCGACGGGTAGGGTACGAGCAGTACTTC.